This TCR beta chain was captured in a study of T cell clonality in common variable immunodeficiency. Study-wide points: Fewer deletions and N-nucleotide insertions were reportedly seen in common variable immunodeficiency TCR beta sequences. Links between repertoire features and CVID complications were heterogeneity-limited. Fewer TCRbeta clones were shared among CVID subjects than controls.

At least ten counts were recorded for this clone. The antigen is undetermined. The read ends 3 residues early relative to the CDR3; the germline J gene fills the gap. Caucasian heritage predominated among both patients and controls. Data came from immunoSEQ multiplex PCR; TCRdb stores just in-frame clones and leaves some out. The sample contains tens of thousands of clones, none of them singletons. CDR1 SNHLY and CDR2 FYNNEI come from the germline V gene. The CDR3 consists of 14 residues. The V gene end was trimmed by 6 bases and the J gene end by 0 bases; junction bases not matched to a gene: 4. This receptor was taken from a person aged 18 to 69 in good health. The sequenced material came from peripheral blood mononuclear cells. The rearrangement joins TRBV2 to TRBJ1-2; 7 nucleotides line up with TRBD1. The CDR3 DNA, read in part, is TGTGCCAGCAGCAGGGACAGTTCTAACTATGGC. It encodes CASSRDSSNYG. The whole CDR3 sequence is CASSRDSSNYGYTF.